This T cell receptor beta chain emerged from a study of cytomegalovirus exposure and HLA in healthy donors. The overall study: There were some 380 genotyped donors. Of these, about 86% fell in the genetic ancestry cluster associated with self-reported Caucasian donors.

Primers included in the PCR were 60 Vbeta and 13 Jbeta primers. TCRdb's table, derived via immunoSEQ multiplex PCR, lists solely in-frame clones and lacks some. In the table there are fewer than 200,000 clones, approximately 77% of which are singletons. Remarks on this clone: Its antigen is as yet unknown.

Germline V gene sequence: CDR1 MNHNS, CDR2 SASEGT. V lost 6 bases to trimming and J lost 5 bases; unmatched junction nucleotides: 6. The CDR3 length is 14 residues. General study points: Across donors, sequencing depth was assumed by presence/absence analyses to be roughly uniform.

Sequencing was performed on PBMCs. The receptor was isolated from a male donor in good health and CMV-seronegative. This chain uses TRBV6-1 with TRBJ2-7, with 11 positions matching TRBD1. The DNA of the CDR3 is TGTGCCAGCAGCAGGACAGGGGGCCTGAACGAGCAGTACTTC. Its translation: CASSRTGGLNEQYF.